This TCR beta chain was profiled in a study of shared clonotypes between healthy human individuals. The donor cohort consisted entirely of Caucasian adults residing in Nashville, Tennessee. Study-level results: Of the naive CD4 clonotypes, roughly 5.5% were shared across several donors.

The CDR3 is made up of 13 amino acids. The V gene's germline CDR1 is SEHNR and CDR2 FQNEAQ (reference sequence). Trimming stripped 3 bases from V and 4 bases from J, with 9 bases between. Concerning this clone: Its target is unknown. Other DNA variants within this sample encode the same CDR3.

Sorted-subset replicate PCRs used about 0.2 ug DNA, approximately 33,000 T cell genomes. TCRdb's copy holds only in-frame clones and misses some; the assay was immunoSEQ multiplex PCR. The sample lists millions of clones, 93% occurring once. This receptor was identified in a man between 18 and 29 years old in good health. Some clones in this sample may be carry-over from other donors' samples. This chain links TRBV7-9 with TRBJ2-5, with D unclear. The source material was naive CD4+ T cells from PBMCs. Subset: CD45RA+ positively selected. CDR3 bases: TGTGCCAGCAGCTTGGCAGGTCCAGAGACCCAGTACTTC. Translation: CASSLAGPETQYF.